The 7 T cell receptor beta chains given below trace back to one sample, sequenced in a study of CD8+ T cells in alopecia areata. Extraction of RNA preceded its reverse transcription into cDNA, which served as the sequencing template. Clones were read by immunoSEQ multiplex PCR, and TCRdb kept only the in-frame ones, dropping some. Counted here are 210,000 or so clones, 66% occurring once; the ten biggest clones make up 0.95% to 1.5%. The treatment is: oral pan-JAK inhibitor, 5-10 mg twice daily. Sequenced material: CD4+ T cells sorted from blood, taken at week 44, from a patient treated with tofacitinib. The receptors shown here come from a human donor with alopecia areata.

This CDR3 is CAWSVLGNEQYF. In DNA form, the CDR3 reads TGTGCCTGGAGTGTACTCGGCAACGAGCAGTACTTC. The chain employs TRBV30 and TRBJ2-7; D is unresolved. V lost 0 bases to trimming and J lost 5 bases, with 8 bases between them. Germline V gene sequence: CDR1 GTSNPN, CDR2 SVGIG (reference sequence). This CDR3 region has 12 residues.

The count of this clone is one. The J gene is TRBJ1-5, the V gene TRBV7-9; 8 bases are shared with TRBD1. This CDR3 comprises 17 residues. Germline V gene data show CDR1 as SEHNR and CDR2 as FQNEAQ (reference sequence). After removal of 2 bases from V and 2 bases from J, the junction contained 8 bases not matched to a gene. This CDR3 reads CASSLRRPGQGNQPQHF. The CDR3 coding sequence is TGTGCCAGCAGCTTAAGGAGGCCGGGACAGGGCAATCAGCCCCAGCATTTT.

The chain links TRBV30 to TRBJ1-3, with D hard to call. Between the trimmed V and J ends, which lost 3 bases and 0 bases, there was a span of 9 bases. Germline lookup yields CDR1 GTSNPN and CDR2 SVGIG (reference sequence). This CDR3 comprises 14 residues. The CDR3 loop reads CAWRQINSGNTIYF. CDR3 nucleotide sequence: TGTGCCTGGAGACAGATTAACTCTGGAAACACCATATATTTT.

This chain joins TRBV5-6 and TRBJ2-5, with TRBD1 matching over 7 bases. The J segment lost 5 bases and the V segment lost 4 bases, leaving 8 bases of the junction unmatched. The CDR3 runs 14 residues. Germline V gives CDR1 SGHDT, CDR2 YYEEEE. DNA for the CDR3: TGTGCCAGCAGCCGTAGACAGGGCTTCGAGACCCAGTACTTC. It specifies CASSRRQGFETQYF.

The chain couples TRBV27 to TRBJ2-7; a weak D match, TRBD1 (5 bases). The CDR3 totals 15 residues. Per germline, CDR1 MNHEY and CDR2 SMNVEV (reference sequence). The ends were cut back, 5 bases at V and 0 bases at J, with 14 bases in the middle. The CDR3 sequence is CASSPTRQSSYEQYF. The CDR3 DNA reads TGTGCCAGCAGTCCCACCAGACAGTCCTCCTACGAGCAGTACTTC.

V usage is TRBV5-1 and J usage is TRBJ2-7, with D hard to call. The CDR3 is made up of 15 amino acids. V gave up 4 bases and J gave up 6 bases, with 20 bases separating them. Germline V gene sequence: CDR1 SGHRS, CDR2 YFSETQ. The CDR3 reads CASSESRSRVGEQYF. Written as DNA, the CDR3 is TGCGCCAGCAGCGAGAGTCGCAGTCGAGTAGGCGAGCAGTACTTC.

The chain employs TRBV28 and TRBJ2-6; 7 bases are shared with TRBD1. From germline, CDR1 is MDHEN and CDR2 SYDVKM. V shed 5 bases and J 2 bases; nucleotides not matched to a gene: 6. This CDR3 has 16 amino acids. CDR3 DNA sequence: TGTGCCAGCAGTGCAACAGGGGTAACTGGGGCCAACGTCCTGACTTTC. This encodes CASSATGVTGANVLTF.